The 8 T cell receptor beta chains below all came from one sample that was sequenced in a study of blood T cell repertoires in COVID-19 (dated by TCRdb to the early 2020s). The library was built by means of the immunoSEQ multiplex PCR assay. Not all clones reach the TCRdb copy of this immuneACCESS table, which keeps in-frame sequences only. Checked studies attribute under half of the gap to unresolved V genes and leave the rest unexplained. The sample table shows about 85,000 clones, and less than 95% are seen once. About 2.5% of the sample goes to the ten largest clones. Sequenced sample: peripheral blood. The receptors were sampled from a human donor with active COVID-19. The donor label of this sample is uncertain.

The chain has TRBV19 and TRBJ2-1; a possible D gene is TRBD1 (6 bases). V lost 3 bases, J lost 9 bases, and 15 bases lay in between. CDR1 is LNHDA and CDR2 is SQIVND in the germline V gene (reference sequence). The length of the CDR3 is 14 residues. Here the CDR3 reads CASSMGSPRGEQFF. CDR3 in DNA: TGTGCCAGTAGTATGGGGTCCCCCAGGGGTGAGCAGTTCTTC.

V is TRBV3-1 (or the pseudogene TRBV3-2) and J is TRBJ1-2; D is perhaps TRBD1 (6 bases). Germline loops: CDR1 LGHDT, CDR2 YNNKEL (reference sequence). V lost 2 bases and J 4 bases, leaving 17 bases between the germline ends. The CDR3 covers 16 residues. The CDR3 spells CASSQNLQGGAYGYTF. CDR3 bases: TGTGCCAGCAGCCAAAATCTCCAAGGGGGTGCCTATGGCTACACCTTC.

This rearrangement joins TRBV11-3 to TRBJ2-2; tentatively, D is TRBD2 (5 bases). The CDR3 extends over 18 amino acids. From germline, CDR1 is SGHNT and CDR2 YENEEA. Trimming took off 5 bases at V and 0 bases at J, with 19 bases between the two ends. The CDR3 sequence: CASSLTIIPGANTGELFF. The CDR3 coding sequence is TGTGCCAGCAGCCTGACTATAATTCCCGGGGCGAACACCGGGGAGCTGTTTTTT.

Comment on this clone: Other nucleotide sequences from this sample produce the same CDR3. The V gene is TRBV3-1 (or the pseudogene TRBV3-2), the J gene TRBJ2-5, with D possibly being TRBD1 (6 bases). The CDR3 has 13 amino acids. The germline V gene encodes CDR1 LGHDT and CDR2 YNNKEL (reference sequence). Trimming took 0 bases from V and 5 from J, leaving 7 bases between them. The CDR3: CASSQDRGETQYF. In DNA form, the CDR3 reads TGTGCCAGCAGCCAAGATAGGGGGGAGACCCAGTACTTC.

This chain's CDR3 is CASFTGTVYNEQFF. In nucleotides, the CDR3 is TGTGCCAGCTTTACCGGGACAGTCTACAATGAGCAGTTCTTC. The chain carries TRBV27 and TRBJ2-1, with TRBD1 matching over 7 bases. The CDR3 covers 14 residues. J lost 3 bases, V lost 8 bases, and 7 bases had no gene match. Germline V gene sequence: CDR1 MNHEY, CDR2 SMNVEV (reference sequence).

The chain employs TRBV7-8 and TRBJ1-2, with TRBD1 as a possible D gene (6 bases). Trimming left V 4 bases short and J 6 bases short, with 18 bases between. CDR1 is SGHVS and CDR2 is FQNEAQ in the germline V gene. The CDR3 has 15 amino acids. The CDR3: CASSSRDKPLDGYTF. CDR3 DNA: TGTGCCAGCAGCTCCCGGGACAAACCTCTGGATGGCTACACCTTC. Using reference TRBV7-8 and TRBJ1-2 for the parts outside the CDR3, the full variable domain is GAGVSQSPRYKVAKRGQDVALRCDPISGHVSLFWYQQALGQGPEFLTYFQNEAQLDKSGLPSDRFFAERPEGSVSTLKIQRTQQEDSAVYLCASSSRDKPLDGYTFGSGTRLTVV.

The CDR3 is CASSQEEEYEQYF. The CDR3 DNA follows: TGTGCCAGCAGCCAAGAAGAAGAGTACGAGCAGTACTTC. The chain recombines TRBV3-1 (or the pseudogene TRBV3-2) with TRBJ2-7; no clear D. The CDR3 spans 13 residues. The V gene lost 0 bases and the J gene lost 4 bases, with 7 bases spanning the gap. The germline CDR1 and CDR2 sequences are LGHDT and YNNKEL (reference sequence).

The V call is TRBV9, the J call TRBJ2-3, with unresolved D. CDR1 is SGDLS, CDR2 YYNGEE, per germline. This CDR3 spans 15 amino acids. The germline V and J ends were trimmed by 4 bases and 6 bases, with 18 bases remaining between them. The CDR3 nucleotides are TGTGCCAGCAGCATCACCTCGGATATGAGGGATACGCAGTATTTT. Translated, it gives CASSITSDMRDTQYF.